The table lists the clone carrying this T cell receptor (beta chain) with a count of one. Its antigen is currently unknown. This specimen comes from a study of CD8+ T cells in alopecia areata. About the study: Oral tofacitinib (5 to 10 mg twice daily) was administered to treated patients. The study's findings and limits: Mice showed TCR sharing more clearly than patients did, possibly owing to HLA.

RNA was extracted and reverse transcribed into cDNA as the sequencing template. Profiled with immunoSEQ multiplex PCR; TCRdb holds only in-frame clones, not every one. The data contain 160,000 or so clones, around 71% of them singletons. The V gene lost 1 base and the J gene lost 4 bases, with 13 bases spanning the gap. This CDR3 spans 16 amino acids. Germline CDR1 is LNHNV and CDR2 is YYDKDF (reference sequence). Investigators sorted PBMCs to obtain both CD4+ and CD8+ T cells. The chain links TRBV15 to TRBJ1-4; tentative D call: TRBD1 (5 bases). The sample in question was CD8+ T cells sorted from blood, obtained at week 0. This sequence was found in a human donor with alopecia areata. CDR3 loop: CATSRVWFGGNEKLFF. The CDR3 DNA is TGTGCCACCAGCAGAGTTTGGTTCGGGGGTAATGAAAAACTGTTTTTT.